A single count supports the clone carrying this T cell receptor beta chain. These data come from a study of blood T cell repertoires in COVID-19. This CDR3 has 16 amino acids. Trimming pared 1 base from V and 0 bases from J, leaving 12 bases between. Germline values: CDR1 SSHAT, CDR2 FNYEAQ (reference sequence). Here immunoSEQ multiplex PCR was the method, and the copy in TCRdb shows in-frame clones only, minus some. The sample contains about 150,000 clones, about 88% of which appear only once. The sequencing sample was made of peripheral blood. This TCR was recovered from a woman aged 55-69 years with COVID-19, enrolled during active disease. V gene TRBV7-7 combines with J gene TRBJ1-1, with D perhaps TRBD1 (5 bases). The CDR3 nucleotides read TGTGCCAGCAGCTTAGGTCGGGACTCGTTGAACACTGAAGCTTTCTTT. This gives the protein CASSLGRDSLNTEAFF.